This TCR beta chain was sequenced during a study of cytomegalovirus exposure and HLA in healthy donors. It was with 60 Vbeta and 13 Jbeta primers that the PCR ran. Using immunoSEQ multiplex PCR, the repertoire was profiled, and TCRdb retains in-frame clones only, with some absent. The sample yields hundreds of thousands of clones, 70% seen once. This CDR3 has 15 amino acids. The V end was cut by 1 base, the J end by 1 base, with 8 bases between. Germline CDR1 SEHNR, CDR2 FQNEAQ (reference sequence). A few counts support this clone. This TCR was sampled from a man aged 40-49 years in good health and CMV-seropositive. This chain uses TRBV7-9 with TRBJ2-1; possible D gene TRBD2, 6 bases. The specimen was PBMCs. The CDR3 sequence is CASSLGGASYNEQFF. The CDR3 bases are TGTGCCAGCAGCTTAGGCGGGGCGTCCTACAATGAGCAGTTCTTC.